The rows below give T cell receptor beta chains drawn from one sample of a study of cytomegalovirus exposure and HLA in healthy donors. TCRdb keeps only in-frame clones here, not all; method: immunoSEQ multiplex PCR. The repertoire table contains 200,000 to 250,000 clones. Sample: PBMCs. The receptors come from a girl aged 2-9 years in good health and CMV-seropositive. Both conserved end residues are part of each CDR3. Fields, in order: CDR3 protein, CDR3 DNA, D gene, V gene, J gene. The D gene is left open where the match is weak.

CDR3 protein: CASSVRAGAEAFF
CDR3 DNA: TGTGCCAGCAGTGTCCGGGCGGGAGCTGAAGCTTTCTTT
D gene: NA
V gene: TRBV6-4
J gene: TRBJ1-1

CDR3 protein: CASRTQDTDMNTEAFF
CDR3 DNA: TGTGCCAGCAGAACACAGGACACCGACATGAACACTGAAGCTTTCTTT
D gene: NA
V gene: TRBV27
J gene: TRBJ1-1

CDR3 protein: CASSSIGSSPLHF
CDR3 DNA: TGTGCCAGCAGTTCAATAGGGAGTTCACCCCTCCACTTT
D gene: NA
V gene: TRBV6-5
J gene: TRBJ1-6

CDR3 protein: CASSLEGGLGSYEQYF
CDR3 DNA: TGCGCCAGCAGCTTGGAAGGGGGTCTTGGGTCCTACGAGCAGTACTTC
D gene: NA
V gene: TRBV5-1
J gene: TRBJ2-7

CDR3 protein: CASSSGDRGGNNEQFF
CDR3 DNA: TGTGCCAGCAGCTCCGGCGACAGGGGTGGAAACAATGAGCAGTTCTTC
D gene: TRBD1
V gene: TRBV7-9
J gene: TRBJ2-1

CDR3 protein: CASSLVGPSYNEQFF
CDR3 DNA: TGTGCTAGCAGCTTAGTGGGCCCCTCCTACAATGAGCAGTTCTTC
D gene: NA
V gene: TRBV7-7
J gene: TRBJ2-1

CDR3 protein: CASSLNEPGVWSYEQYF
CDR3 DNA: TGTGCCAGCAGCTTAAATGAGCCGGGGGTTTGGTCCTACGAGCAGTACTTC
D gene: NA
V gene: TRBV7-9
J gene: TRBJ2-7

CDR3 protein: CASSQAAGGRGGELFF
CDR3 DNA: TGCGCCAGCAGCCAAGCGGCGGGAGGGCGGGGCGGGGAGCTGTTTTTT
D gene: TRBD2
V gene: TRBV4-1
J gene: TRBJ2-2

CDR3 protein: CASSSPLAGNGYEQYF
CDR3 DNA: TGTGCCAGCAGTTCCCCCCTAGCGGGAAACGGGTACGAGCAGTACTTC
D gene: TRBD2
V gene: TRBV28
J gene: TRBJ2-7

CDR3 protein: CASSYLGRADGELFF
CDR3 DNA: TGTGCCAGCAGTTACCTCGGACGAGCGGACGGGGAGCTGTTTTTT
D gene: NA
V gene: TRBV6-5
J gene: TRBJ2-2

CDR3 protein: CASSLRDSRFNEQFF
CDR3 DNA: TGCGCCAGCAGCCTCCGGGACAGTCGTTTTAATGAGCAGTTCTTC
D gene: TRBD1
V gene: TRBV5-1
J gene: TRBJ2-1

CDR3 protein: CASSPTGGYGYTF
CDR3 DNA: TGTGCCAGCAGCCCGACAGGGGGCTATGGCTACACCTTC
D gene: TRBD1
V gene: TRBV28
J gene: TRBJ1-2

CDR3 protein: CASNPSGSYEQYF
CDR3 DNA: TGTGCCAGCAATCCCAGTGGCAGCTACGAGCAGTACTTC
D gene: NA
V gene: TRBV28
J gene: TRBJ2-7

CDR3 protein: CASSIRKTSGFYEQYF
CDR3 DNA: TGTGCCAGTAGTATTAGGAAGACTAGCGGGTTCTACGAGCAGTACTTC
D gene: TRBD2
V gene: TRBV19
J gene: TRBJ2-7

CDR3 protein: CASSDRVGNQPQHF
CDR3 DNA: TGTGCCAGCAGTGACAGGGTTGGGAATCAGCCCCAGCATTTT
D gene: NA
V gene: TRBV2
J gene: TRBJ1-5

CDR3 protein: CAISESLAGPLSDNEQFF
CDR3 DNA: TGTGCCATCAGTGAGTCACTAGCGGGCCCCTTAAGCGACAATGAGCAGTTCTTC
D gene: TRBD2
V gene: TRBV10-3
J gene: TRBJ2-1